This T cell receptor (beta chain) was captured by sequencing in a study of shared clonotypes between healthy human individuals (dated by TCRdb to 2018 to 2021). In terms of the full investigation: The cohort included three men and a couple of women between 18 and 49 years of age. The study deeply sequenced blood TCR repertoires of five healthy adults to estimate repertoire size and the extent of clonotype sharing between individuals. Each donor's leukapheresis produced roughly between roughly 0.9 and 8.9 billion PBMCs. To increase sequencing depth and limit assay-specific biases, different laboratories used diverse techniques to prepare libraries and sequence TCR repertoires. What the research found in general, with its limitations: Because the study included only a small number of donors, the genetic and exposure-history diversity represented was limited. Pairwise subsampling led to the expectation that sequencing depth would affect the degree of clonotype sharing among donors. Sampling was limited to blood, and TCR repertoires in tissue likely differ from TCR repertoires in blood.

Trimming removed 4 bases from V and 8 bases from J, leaving 10 bases between the germline ends. Reading the germline V gene gives CDR1 SGDLS and CDR2 YYNGEE. The CDR3 runs 12 amino acids, cysteine and phenylalanine included. Only the CDR3 part of the read is kept: 36 bases, read in frame from the first base. Details on this clone: It has no known antigen specificity. Qualities for individual bases were not recorded, and no much larger clone is one base off.

Using the deep immunoSEQ assay, multiplex PCR amplified TCR CDR3 regions from genomic DNA. Genomic DNA extracted from each cell subset was distributed evenly over all wells of several immunoSEQ 96-well plates, and each plate served as one replicate. Each replicate PCR for unsorted PBMC received 250 to 300 ng genomic DNA, equal to about 30,000 T cell genomes. Genomic DNA from unsorted PBMC was sequenced over ten immunoSEQ deep assay plates. Purified libraries were measured with a Qubit 3.0 fluorometer, size-checked on a Bioanalyzer 2100, and measured again with the KAPA Library Quantification kit. Every immunoSEQ 96-well plate was sequenced on a dedicated single-read 150-cycle Illumina NextSeq 550 flow cell. The published analysis was carried out like this. Because the immunoSEQ output held only junctional sequences and lacked quality scores, the filtering could not match the filtering applied to full-length reads. Sequences were annotated with PyIR, a Python wrapper for IgBLAST v1.9, and V/J genes and CDR3 were assigned using IMGT germline references. Reads were removed for weak V/J assignments (E-value above 1e-6), missing CDR3, stop codons, out-of-frame junctions, or ambiguous translated residues. V3J clonotypes were defined by identical inferred V gene, J gene, and CDR3 amino acid sequence. The percentage overlap between two repertoires was calculated by dividing the number of shared unique clonotypes by the size of the smaller repertoire. RTK rarefaction, the Chao1 estimator, and Recon v2.1 estimates of unobserved clonotypes were used to assess repertoire richness. TCRdb holds this immuneACCESS table with in-frame rearrangements only. Some clones are missing; in checked studies, unresolved V genes explain under half, and the rest has no known cause. V and J calls plus clone size are reproduced from that table; the DNA served to infer D and trimming. The sample includes about half a million clones, with more than 65% observed a single time. Clones ranked in the top ten supply around 13% of the sample.

The donors were healthy, HIV-negative adults with no recently reported acute infections or vaccinations. Every donor was a Caucasian adult residing in Nashville, Tennessee, USA. For unsorted samples, roughly 90 million PBMCs were counted, and genomic DNA was extracted using the QIAamp DNA Blood Mini kit. Blood was collected by leukapheresis, and PBMCs were isolated by Ficoll-Histopaque density gradient centrifugation and then cryopreserved in liquid nitrogen vapor phase. This chain joins TRBV9 to TRBJ2-1; a weak D assignment points to TRBD2 (5 bases agree). This sequence was found in a woman aged 35 to 49 in good health. Some clones in this sample may be carry-over from other donors' samples. Sequenced material: PBMCs. The DNA reads as follows: TGTGCCAGCAGCTTTGGGAGCTATGAGCAGTTCTTC. Its translation is CASSFGSYEQFF.